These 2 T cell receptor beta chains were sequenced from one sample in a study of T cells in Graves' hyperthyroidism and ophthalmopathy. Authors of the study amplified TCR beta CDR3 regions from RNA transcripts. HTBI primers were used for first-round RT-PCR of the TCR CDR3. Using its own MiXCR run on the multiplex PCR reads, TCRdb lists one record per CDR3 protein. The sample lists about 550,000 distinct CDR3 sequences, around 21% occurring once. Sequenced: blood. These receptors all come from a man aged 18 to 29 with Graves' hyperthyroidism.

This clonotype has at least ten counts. CDR3 nucleotide sequence: TGTGCCAGCAGGCCTACTATGAACACTGAAGCTTTCTTT. Its protein is CASRPTMNTEAFF. The chain employs TRBV6-5 and TRBJ1-1; unclear D gene. Germline assignment: CDR1 MNHEY and CDR2 SVGAGI. This CDR3 spans 13 amino acids. The V gene lost 6 bases and the J gene lost 0 bases, with 8 bases spanning the gap.

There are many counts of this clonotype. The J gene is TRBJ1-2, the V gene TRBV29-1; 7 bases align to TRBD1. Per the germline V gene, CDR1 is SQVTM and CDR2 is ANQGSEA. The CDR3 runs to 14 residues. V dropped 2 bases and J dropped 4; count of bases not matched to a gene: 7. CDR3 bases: TGCAGCGTTGAAAACAGGGGTTCGGGCTATGGCTACACCTTC. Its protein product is CSVENRGSGYGYTF.